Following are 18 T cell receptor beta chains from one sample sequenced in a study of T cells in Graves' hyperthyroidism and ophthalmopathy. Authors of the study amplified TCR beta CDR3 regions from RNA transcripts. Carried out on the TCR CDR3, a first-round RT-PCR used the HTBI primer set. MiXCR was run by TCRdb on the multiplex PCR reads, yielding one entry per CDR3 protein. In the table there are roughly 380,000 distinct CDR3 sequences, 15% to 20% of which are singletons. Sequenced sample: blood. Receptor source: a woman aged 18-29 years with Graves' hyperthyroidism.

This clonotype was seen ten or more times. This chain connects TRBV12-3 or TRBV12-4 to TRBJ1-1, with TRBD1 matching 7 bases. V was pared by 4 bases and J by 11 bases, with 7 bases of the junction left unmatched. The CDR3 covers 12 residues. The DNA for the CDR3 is TGTGCCAGCAGTTACCCCGGGACAGTCGCTTTCTTT. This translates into CASSYPGTVAFF.

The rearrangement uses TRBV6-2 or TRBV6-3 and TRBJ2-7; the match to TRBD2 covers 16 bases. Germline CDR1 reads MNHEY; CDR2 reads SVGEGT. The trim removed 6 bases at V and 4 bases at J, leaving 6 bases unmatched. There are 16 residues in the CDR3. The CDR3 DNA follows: TGTGCCAGCAGGGGACTAGCGGGAGGGCCTTCTTACGAGCAGTACTTC. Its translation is CASRGLAGGPSYEQYF.

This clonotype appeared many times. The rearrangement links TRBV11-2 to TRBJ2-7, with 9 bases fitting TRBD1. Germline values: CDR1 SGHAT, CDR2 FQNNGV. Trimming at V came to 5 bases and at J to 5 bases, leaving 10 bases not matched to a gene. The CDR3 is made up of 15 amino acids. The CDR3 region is CASSLTGQGADEQYF. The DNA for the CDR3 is TGTGCCAGCAGCCTAACGGGACAGGGAGCGGACGAGCAGTACTTC.

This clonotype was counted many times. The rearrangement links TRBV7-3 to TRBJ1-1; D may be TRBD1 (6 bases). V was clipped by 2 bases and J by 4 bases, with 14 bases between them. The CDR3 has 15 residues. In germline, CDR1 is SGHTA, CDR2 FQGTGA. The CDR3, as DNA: TGTGCCAGCAGCTTATTCGGGGGGCGCGTCACTGAAGCTTTCTTT. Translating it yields CASSLFGGRVTEAFF.

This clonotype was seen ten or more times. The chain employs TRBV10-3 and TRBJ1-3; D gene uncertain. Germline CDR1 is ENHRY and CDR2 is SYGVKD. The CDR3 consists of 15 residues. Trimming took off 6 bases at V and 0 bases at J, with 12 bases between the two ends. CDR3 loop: CAIRGPGSSGNTIYF. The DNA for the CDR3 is TGTGCCATCAGGGGTCCGGGGTCCTCTGGAAACACCATATATTTT.

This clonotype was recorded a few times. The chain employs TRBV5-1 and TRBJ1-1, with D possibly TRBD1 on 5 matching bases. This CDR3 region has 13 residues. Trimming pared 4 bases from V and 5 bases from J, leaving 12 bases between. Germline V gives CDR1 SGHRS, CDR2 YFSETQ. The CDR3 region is CASSRQGQTEAFF. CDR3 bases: TGCGCCAGCAGCCGGCAGGGCCAGACTGAAGCTTTCTTT.

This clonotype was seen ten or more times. The DNA for the CDR3 is TGTGCCAGCAGTTTGGGTACTGAAGCTTTCTTT. It specifies CASSLGTEAFF. The chain has TRBV12-3 or TRBV12-4 and TRBJ1-1; D gene ambiguous. The germline V and J ends were trimmed by 3 bases and 5 bases, with 4 bases remaining between them. This CDR3 spans 11 amino acids.

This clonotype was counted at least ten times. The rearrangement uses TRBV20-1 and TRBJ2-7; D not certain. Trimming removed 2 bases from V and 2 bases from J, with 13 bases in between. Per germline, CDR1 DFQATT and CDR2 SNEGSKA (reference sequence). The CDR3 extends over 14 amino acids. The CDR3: CSARPPRRTYEQYF. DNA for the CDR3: TGCAGTGCTAGACCTCCCCGGCGGACCTACGAGCAGTACTTC.

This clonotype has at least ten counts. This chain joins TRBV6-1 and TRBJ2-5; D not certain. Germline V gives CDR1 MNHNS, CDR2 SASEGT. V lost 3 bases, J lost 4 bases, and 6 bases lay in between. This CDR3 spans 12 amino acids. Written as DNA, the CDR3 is TGTGCCAGCAGTGATCCGGGAGAGACCCAGTACTTC. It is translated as CASSDPGETQYF.

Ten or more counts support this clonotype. The CDR3 loop reads CAALGPIAYEQYF. For the CDR3, the DNA is TGTGCCGCGCTGGGGCCAATTGCCTACGAGCAGTACTTC. V and J are TRBV6-5 and TRBJ2-7, with D possibly being TRBD1 (5 bases). CDR3 length: 13 residues. V was trimmed by 11 bases and J by 2 bases, leaving 16 bases between them. Per germline, CDR1 MNHEY and CDR2 SVGAGI.

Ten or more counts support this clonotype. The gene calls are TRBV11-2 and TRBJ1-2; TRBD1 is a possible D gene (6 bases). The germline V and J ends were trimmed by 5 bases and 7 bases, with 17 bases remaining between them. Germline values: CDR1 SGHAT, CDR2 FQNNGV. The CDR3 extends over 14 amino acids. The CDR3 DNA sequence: TGTGCCAGCAGCCGCTGGGGGGGGGCACGTGGCTACACCTTC. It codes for CASSRWGGARGYTF.

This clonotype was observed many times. Here the CDR3 reads CASSLYLGKEQYF. Here the CDR3 DNA reads TGTGCCAGCAGTTTATATCTCGGGAAAGAGCAGTACTTC. This chain joins TRBV28 and TRBJ2-7, with D possibly TRBD2 on 5 matching bases. V was pared by 1 base and J by 7 bases, with 11 bases between. This CDR3 contains 13 residues. The germline gives CDR1 MDHEN, CDR2 SYDVKM. Filled out from reference TRBV28 and TRBJ2-7, the complete variable domain reads DVKVTQSSRYLVKRTGEKVFLECVQDMDHENMFWYRQDPGLGLRLIYFSYDVKMKEKGDIPEGYSVSREKKERFSLILESASTNQTSMYLCASSLYLGKEQYFGPGTRLTVT.

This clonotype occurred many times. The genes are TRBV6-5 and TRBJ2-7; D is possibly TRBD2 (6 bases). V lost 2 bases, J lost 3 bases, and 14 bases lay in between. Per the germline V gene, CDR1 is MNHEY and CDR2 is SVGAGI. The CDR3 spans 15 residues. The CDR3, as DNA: TGTGCCAGCAGTTACGTTATGGGGGGTGACTACGAGCAGTACTTC. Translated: CASSYVMGGDYEQYF.

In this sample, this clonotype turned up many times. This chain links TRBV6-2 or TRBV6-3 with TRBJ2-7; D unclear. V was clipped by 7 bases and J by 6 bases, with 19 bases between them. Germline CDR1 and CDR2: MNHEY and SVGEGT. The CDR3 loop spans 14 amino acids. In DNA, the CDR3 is TGTGCCAGCATCAAAGGTGCACAAAACTTCGAGCAGTACTTC. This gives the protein CASIKGAQNFEQYF.

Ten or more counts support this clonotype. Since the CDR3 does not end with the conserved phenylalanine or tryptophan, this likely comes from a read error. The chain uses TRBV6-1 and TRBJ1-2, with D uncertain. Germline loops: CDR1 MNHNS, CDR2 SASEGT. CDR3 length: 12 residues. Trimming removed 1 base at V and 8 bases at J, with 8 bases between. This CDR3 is CASSEVGGGYTS. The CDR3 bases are TGTGCCAGCAGTGAAGTTGGCGGAGGCTACACCTCC.

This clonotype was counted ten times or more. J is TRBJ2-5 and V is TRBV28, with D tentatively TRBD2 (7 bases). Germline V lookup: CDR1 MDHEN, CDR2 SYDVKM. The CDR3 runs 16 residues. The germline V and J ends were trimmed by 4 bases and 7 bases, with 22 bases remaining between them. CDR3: CASSSPSRGADATQYF. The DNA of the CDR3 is TGTGCCAGCAGTTCCCCCTCCCGGGGGGCCGACGCGACCCAGTACTTC.

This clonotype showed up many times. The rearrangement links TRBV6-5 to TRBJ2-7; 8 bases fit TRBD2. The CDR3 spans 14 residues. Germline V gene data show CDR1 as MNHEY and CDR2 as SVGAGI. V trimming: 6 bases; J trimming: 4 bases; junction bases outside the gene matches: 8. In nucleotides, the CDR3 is TGTGCCAGCAGCAACGGCGGGGGGCAGTACGAGCAGTACTTC. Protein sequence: CASSNGGGQYEQYF.

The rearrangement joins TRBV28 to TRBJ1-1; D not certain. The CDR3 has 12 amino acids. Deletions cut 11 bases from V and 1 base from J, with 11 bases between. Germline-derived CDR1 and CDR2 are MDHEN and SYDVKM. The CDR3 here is CASRLRNTEAFF. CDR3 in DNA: TGTGCCTCCCGTTTGAGGAACACTGAAGCTTTCTTT.